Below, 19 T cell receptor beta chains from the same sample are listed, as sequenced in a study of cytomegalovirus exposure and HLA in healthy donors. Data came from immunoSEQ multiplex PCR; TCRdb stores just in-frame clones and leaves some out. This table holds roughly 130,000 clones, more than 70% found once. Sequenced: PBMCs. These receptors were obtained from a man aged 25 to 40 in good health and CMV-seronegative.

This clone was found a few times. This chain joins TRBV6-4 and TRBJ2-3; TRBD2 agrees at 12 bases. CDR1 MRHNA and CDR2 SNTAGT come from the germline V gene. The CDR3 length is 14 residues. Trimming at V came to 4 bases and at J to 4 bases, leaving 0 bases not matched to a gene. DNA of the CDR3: TGTGCCAGCAGTGGACTAGCGGGAGCAGATACGCAGTATTTT. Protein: CASSGLAGADTQYF.

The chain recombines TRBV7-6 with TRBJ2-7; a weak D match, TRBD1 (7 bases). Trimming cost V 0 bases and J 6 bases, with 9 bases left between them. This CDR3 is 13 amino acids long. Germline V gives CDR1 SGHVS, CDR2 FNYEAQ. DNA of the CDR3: TGTGCCAGCAGCTTAGCGGAGGGGGCCGAGCAGTACTTC. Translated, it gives CASSLAEGAEQYF.

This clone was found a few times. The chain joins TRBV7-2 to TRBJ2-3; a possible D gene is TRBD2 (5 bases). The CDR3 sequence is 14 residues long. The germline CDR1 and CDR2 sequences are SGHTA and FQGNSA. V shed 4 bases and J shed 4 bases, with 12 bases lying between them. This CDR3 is CASSSRGGPDTQYF. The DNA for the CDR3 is TGTGCCAGCAGCTCCCGTGGCGGGCCAGATACGCAGTATTTT.

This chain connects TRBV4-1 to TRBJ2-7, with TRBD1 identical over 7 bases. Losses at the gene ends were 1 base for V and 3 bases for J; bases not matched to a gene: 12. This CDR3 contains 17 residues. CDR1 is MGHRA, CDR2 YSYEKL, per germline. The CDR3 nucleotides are TGCGCCAGCAGCCAAGTCTACGGGGTAGGGACAGTCTACGAGCAGTACTTC. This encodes CASSQVYGVGTVYEQYF.

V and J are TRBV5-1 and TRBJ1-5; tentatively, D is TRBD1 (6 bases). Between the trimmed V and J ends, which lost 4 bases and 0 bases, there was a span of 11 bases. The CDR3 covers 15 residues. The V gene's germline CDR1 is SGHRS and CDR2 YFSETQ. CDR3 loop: CASSLTGSSNQPQHF. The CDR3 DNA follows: TGCGCCAGCAGCCTTACAGGGAGTAGCAATCAGCCCCAGCATTTT.

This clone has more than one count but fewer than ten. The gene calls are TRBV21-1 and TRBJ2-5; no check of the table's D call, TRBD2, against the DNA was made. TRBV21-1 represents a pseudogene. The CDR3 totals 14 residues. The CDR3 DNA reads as TGTGCCAGCAGGTCGGGACTAGCGGCAGAGACCCAGTACTTC. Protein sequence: CASRSGLAAETQYF.

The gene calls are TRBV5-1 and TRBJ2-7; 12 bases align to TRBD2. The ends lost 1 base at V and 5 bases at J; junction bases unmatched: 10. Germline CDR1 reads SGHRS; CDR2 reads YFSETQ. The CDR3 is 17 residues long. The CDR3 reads CASSLRTSGNLLDEQYF. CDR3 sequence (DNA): TGCGCCAGCAGCTTGCGGACTAGCGGGAACTTGCTCGACGAGCAGTACTTC.

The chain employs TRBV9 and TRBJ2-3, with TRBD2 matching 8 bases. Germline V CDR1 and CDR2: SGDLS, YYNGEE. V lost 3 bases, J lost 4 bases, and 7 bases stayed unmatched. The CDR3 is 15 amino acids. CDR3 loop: CASSETTSGADTQYF. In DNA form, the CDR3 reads TGTGCCAGCAGCGAAACTACTAGCGGCGCAGATACGCAGTATTTT. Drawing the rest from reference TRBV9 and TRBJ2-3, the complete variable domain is DSGVTQTPKHLITATGQRVTLRCSPRSGDLSVYWYQQSLDQGLQFLIQYYNGEERAKGNILERFSAQQFPDLHSELNLSSLELGDSALYFCASSETTSGADTQYFGPGTRLTVL.

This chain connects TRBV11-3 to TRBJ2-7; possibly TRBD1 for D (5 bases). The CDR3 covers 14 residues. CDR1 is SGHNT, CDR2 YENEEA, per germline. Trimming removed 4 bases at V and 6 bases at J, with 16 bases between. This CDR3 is CASSSTDPSTEQYF. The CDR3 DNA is TGTGCCAGCAGCTCGACAGATCCCTCGACCGAGCAGTACTTC.

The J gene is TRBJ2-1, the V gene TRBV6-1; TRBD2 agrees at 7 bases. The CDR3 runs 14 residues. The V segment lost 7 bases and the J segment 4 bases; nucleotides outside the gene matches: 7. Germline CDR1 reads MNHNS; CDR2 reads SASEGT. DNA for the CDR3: TGTGCCAGCACCGAGCGGGAACCGTACAATGAGCAGTTCTTC. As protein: CASTEREPYNEQFF.

The CDR3 nucleotides are TGTGCCAGCAGTACCAGACAGGGGCTTCCCTACGAGCAGTACTTC. It encodes CASSTRQGLPYEQYF. J is TRBJ2-7 and V is TRBV6-5; TRBD1 aligns across 8 bases. Germline V gene data show CDR1 as MNHEY and CDR2 as SVGAGI. Trimming took 5 bases from V and 2 from J; bases not matched to a gene: 8. The CDR3 loop spans 15 amino acids.

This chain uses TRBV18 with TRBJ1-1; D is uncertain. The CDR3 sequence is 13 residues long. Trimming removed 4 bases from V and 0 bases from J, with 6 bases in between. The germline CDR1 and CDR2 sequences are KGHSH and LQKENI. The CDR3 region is CASSLNLNTEAFF. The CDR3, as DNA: TGTGCCAGCTCACTTAATCTGAACACTGAAGCTTTCTTT.

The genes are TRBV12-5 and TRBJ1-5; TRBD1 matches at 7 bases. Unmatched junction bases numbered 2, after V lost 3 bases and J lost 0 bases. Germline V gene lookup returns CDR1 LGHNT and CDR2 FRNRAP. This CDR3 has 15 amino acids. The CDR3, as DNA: TGTGCTAGTGGTTTCGGACAGGATAGCAATCAGCCCCAGCATTTT. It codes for CASGFGQDSNQPQHF. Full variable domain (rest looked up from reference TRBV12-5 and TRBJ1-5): DARVTQTPRHKVTEMGQEVTMRCQPILGHNTVFWYRQTMMQGLELLAYFRNRAPLDDSGMPKDRFSAEMPDATLATLKIQPSEPRDSAVYFCASGFGQDSNQPQHFGDGTRLSIL.

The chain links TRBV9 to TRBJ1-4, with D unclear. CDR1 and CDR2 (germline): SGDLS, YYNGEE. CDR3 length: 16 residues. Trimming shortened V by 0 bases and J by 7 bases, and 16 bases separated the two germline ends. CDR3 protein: CASSVGSARGSEKLFF. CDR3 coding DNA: TGTGCCAGCAGCGTAGGATCGGCCCGGGGTAGTGAAAAACTGTTTTTT.

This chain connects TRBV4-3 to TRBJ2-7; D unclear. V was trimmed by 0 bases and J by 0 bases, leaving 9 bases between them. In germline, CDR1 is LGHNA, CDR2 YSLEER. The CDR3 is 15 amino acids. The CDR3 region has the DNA TGCGCCAGCAGCCAAGATCAGCACAGCTCCTACGAGCAGTACTTC. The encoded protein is CASSQDQHSSYEQYF.

CDR3: CASSSGRRVTGNEQFF. The CDR3 coding sequence is TGTGCCAGCAGCTCAGGCCGACGAGTTACAGGGAATGAGCAGTTCTTC. This chain connects TRBV7-3 to TRBJ2-1, with D possibly TRBD1 on 6 matching bases. CDR3 length: 16 residues. Trimming took 4 bases from V and 7 from J, leaving 20 bases between them. Germline V gene lookup returns CDR1 SGHTA and CDR2 FQGTGA.

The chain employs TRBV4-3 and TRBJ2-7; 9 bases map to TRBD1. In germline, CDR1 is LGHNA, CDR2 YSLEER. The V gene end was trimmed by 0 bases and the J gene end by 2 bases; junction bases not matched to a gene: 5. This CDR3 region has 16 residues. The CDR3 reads CASSQDPGTGTYEQYF. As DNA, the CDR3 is TGCGCCAGCAGCCAAGATCCCGGGACAGGGACCTACGAGCAGTACTTC.

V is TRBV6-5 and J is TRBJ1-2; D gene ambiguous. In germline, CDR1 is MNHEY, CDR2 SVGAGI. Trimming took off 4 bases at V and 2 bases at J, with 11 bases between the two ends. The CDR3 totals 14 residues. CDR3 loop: CASSSGSGNYGYTF. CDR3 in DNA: TGTGCCAGCAGTTCCGGTTCGGGGAACTATGGCTACACCTTC.

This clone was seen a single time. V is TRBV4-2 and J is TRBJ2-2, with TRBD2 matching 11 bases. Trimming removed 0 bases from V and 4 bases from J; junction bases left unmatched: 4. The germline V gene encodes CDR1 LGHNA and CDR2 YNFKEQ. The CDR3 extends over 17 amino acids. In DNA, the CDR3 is TGTGCCAGCAGCCAAGATGCGCTAGCGGGAGGCACCGGGGAGCTGTTTTTT. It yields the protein CASSQDALAGGTGELFF.